This record concerns one TCR beta chain sequence. The library protocol tagged individual cDNA molecules with unique molecular identifiers. TCRdb re-called the 5' RACE reads with MiXCR, one entry per CDR3 protein. Among tens of thousands of distinct CDR3 sequences listed, 10% to 15% were seen once. Deletions cut 6 bases from V and 4 bases from J, with 15 bases between. The CDR3 totals 14 residues. The sample is drawn from a study of early T cells in non-severe SARS-CoV-2 infection. The sequencing sample was made of whole blood. V gene TRBV12-3 or TRBV12-4 combines with J gene TRBJ1-1; perhaps TRBD1 as D (6 bases). This clonotype was obtained from an adult who was a healthcare worker with PCR-confirmed SARS-CoV-2 infection or an uninfected control (not recorded which). CDR3 sequence reads: CASRNRERGTEAFF. CDR3 coding DNA: TGTGCCAGCAGGAACAGGGAACGTGGCACTGAAGCTTTCTTT.